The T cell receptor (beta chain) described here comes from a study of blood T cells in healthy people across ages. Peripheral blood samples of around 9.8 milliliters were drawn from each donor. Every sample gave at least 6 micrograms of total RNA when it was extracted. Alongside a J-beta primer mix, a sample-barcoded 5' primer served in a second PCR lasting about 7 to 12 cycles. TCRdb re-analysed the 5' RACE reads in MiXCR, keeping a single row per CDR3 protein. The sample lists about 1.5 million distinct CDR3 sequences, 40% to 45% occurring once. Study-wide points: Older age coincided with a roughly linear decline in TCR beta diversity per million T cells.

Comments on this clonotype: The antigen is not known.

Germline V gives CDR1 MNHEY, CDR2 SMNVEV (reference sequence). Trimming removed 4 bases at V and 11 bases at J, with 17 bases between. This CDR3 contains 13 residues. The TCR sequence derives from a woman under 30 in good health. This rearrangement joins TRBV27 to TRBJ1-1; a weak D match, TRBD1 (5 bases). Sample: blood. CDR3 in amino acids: CASSWSGAGKAFF. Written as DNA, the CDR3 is TGTGCCAGCAGTTGGTCCGGGGCAGGTAAGGCTTTCTTT.